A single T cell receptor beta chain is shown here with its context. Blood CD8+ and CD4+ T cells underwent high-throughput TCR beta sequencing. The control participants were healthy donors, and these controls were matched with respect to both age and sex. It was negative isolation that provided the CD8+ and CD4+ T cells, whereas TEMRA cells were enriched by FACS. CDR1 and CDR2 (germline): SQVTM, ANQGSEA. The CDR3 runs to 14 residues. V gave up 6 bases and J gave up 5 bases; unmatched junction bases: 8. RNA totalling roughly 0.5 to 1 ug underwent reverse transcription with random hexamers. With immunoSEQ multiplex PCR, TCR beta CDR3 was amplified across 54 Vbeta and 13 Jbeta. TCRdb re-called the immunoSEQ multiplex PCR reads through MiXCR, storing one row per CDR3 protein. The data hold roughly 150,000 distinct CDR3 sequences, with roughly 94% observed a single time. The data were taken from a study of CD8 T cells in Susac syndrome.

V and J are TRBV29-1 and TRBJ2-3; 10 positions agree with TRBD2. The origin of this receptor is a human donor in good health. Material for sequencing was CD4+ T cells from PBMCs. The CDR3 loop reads CSVSSSGRGDTQYF. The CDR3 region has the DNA TGCAGCGTATCTTCTAGCGGGAGAGGAGATACGCAGTATTTT.